The clone carrying this T cell receptor (beta chain) was detected only a few times. Its specificity is unknown. Sample-barcoded 5' priming and a J-beta primer mix drove a second PCR of about 7 to 12 cycles. TCRdb re-called the 5' RACE reads with MiXCR, one entry per CDR3 protein. The data show 780,000 or so distinct CDR3 sequences, approximately 25% seen once. This CDR3 is 15 amino acids long. Germline V CDR1 and CDR2: DFQATT, SNEGSKA (reference sequence). Trimming took 1 base from V and 2 from J, leaving 15 bases between them. These data are taken from a study of blood T cells in healthy people across ages. General study findings and limits: Age advanced and TCR beta diversity per million T cells fell, roughly linearly. Changes seen in expanded clonotypes were possibly confounded by donor CMV status left unknown.

The data also belong to a second study, concerning T cells of mothers and their children. Turning to that study: Second-PCR amplification with M1S added sample barcodes and 2-4 random nucleotides.

The J gene is TRBJ2-7, the V gene TRBV20-1, with a tentative D call TRBD2 (5 bases). The material sequenced was blood. This clonotype was sampled from a boy under 18 in good health. CDR3 protein: CSARGWASSTYEQYF. The CDR3 DNA sequence: TGCAGTGCTAGAGGGTGGGCTAGCTCCACCTACGAGCAGTACTTC.